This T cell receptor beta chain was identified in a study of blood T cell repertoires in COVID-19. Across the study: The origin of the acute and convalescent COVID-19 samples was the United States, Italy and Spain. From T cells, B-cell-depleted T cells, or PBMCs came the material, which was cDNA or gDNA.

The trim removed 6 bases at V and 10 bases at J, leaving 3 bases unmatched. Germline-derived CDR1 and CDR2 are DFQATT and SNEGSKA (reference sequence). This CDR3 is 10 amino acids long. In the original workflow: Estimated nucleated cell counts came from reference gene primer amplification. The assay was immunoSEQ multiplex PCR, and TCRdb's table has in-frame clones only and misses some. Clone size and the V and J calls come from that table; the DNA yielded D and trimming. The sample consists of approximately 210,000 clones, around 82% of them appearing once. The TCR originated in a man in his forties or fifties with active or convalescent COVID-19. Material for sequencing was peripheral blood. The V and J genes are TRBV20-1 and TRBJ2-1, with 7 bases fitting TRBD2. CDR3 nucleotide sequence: TGCAGTGCACGAGCGGGGGAGCAGTTCTTC. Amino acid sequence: CSARAGEQFF.